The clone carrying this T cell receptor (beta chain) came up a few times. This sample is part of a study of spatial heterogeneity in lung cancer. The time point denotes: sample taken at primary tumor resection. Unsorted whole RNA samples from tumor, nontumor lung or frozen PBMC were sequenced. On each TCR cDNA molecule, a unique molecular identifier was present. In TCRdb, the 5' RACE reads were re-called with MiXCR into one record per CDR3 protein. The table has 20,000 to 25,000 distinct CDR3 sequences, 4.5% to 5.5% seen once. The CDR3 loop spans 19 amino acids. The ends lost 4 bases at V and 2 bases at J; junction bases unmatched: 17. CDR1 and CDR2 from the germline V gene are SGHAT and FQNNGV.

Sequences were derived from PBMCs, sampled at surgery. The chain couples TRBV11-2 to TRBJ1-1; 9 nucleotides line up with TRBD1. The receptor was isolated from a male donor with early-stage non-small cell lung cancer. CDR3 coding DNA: TGTGCCAGCAGCTCCGGGACAGGGTTTAAGATGGGGACTAACACTGAAGCTTTCTTT. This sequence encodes CASSSGTGFKMGTNTEAFF.